This T cell receptor (beta chain) was identified during a study of CD8 T cells in Susac syndrome. The T cells that were sequenced for TCR beta were CD8+ and CD4+ cells from blood. FACS enriched CD8+ TEMRA cells, while bulk CD8+ and CD4+ were negatively isolated. CDR3 length: 15 residues. Germline CDR1 is MNHEY and CDR2 is SMNVEV (reference sequence). V lost 7 bases and J 1 base, leaving 15 bases between the germline ends. General study findings and limits: TCR sequencing and HLA analysis covered a relatively small number of individuals.

RNA amounts of 0.5 to 1 ug underwent reverse transcription with random hexamers. The method of amplification for TCR beta CDR3 was immunoSEQ multiplex PCR, covering 54 Vbeta and 13 Jbeta. TCRdb ran MiXCR on the immunoSEQ multiplex PCR reads and lists one entry per CDR3 protein. The sample carries fewer than 150,000 distinct CDR3 sequences, 94% recorded once. Comment on this clonotype: The antigen is not known.

This TCR was recovered from a human donor in good health. J is TRBJ2-3 and V is TRBV27; tentative D call: TRBD2 (6 bases). Sequenced sample: CD8+ T cells from PBMCs. Here the CDR3 DNA reads TGTGCCAGCAATGTGGGAGGAAGGGGCACAGATACGCAGTATTTT. Its translation is CASNVGGRGTDTQYF.